Each of the 14 T cell receptor beta chains below was sequenced from the same sample in a study of blood T cell repertoires in COVID-19. Method: immunoSEQ multiplex PCR; TCRdb's copy keeps in-frame clones and lacks some. The sample yields 260,000 or so clones, approximately 84% seen once. The sample was PBMCs or T cells enriched from blood (not recorded which). Source of these receptors: a man younger than 35 who had recovered from COVID-19.

This chain connects TRBV29-1 to TRBJ1-5; D uncertain. CDR3 length equals 13 residues. V was clipped by 4 bases and J by 4 bases, with 11 bases between them. Germline CDR1 reads SQVTM; CDR2 reads ANQGSEA. The CDR3 spells CSVGFSGNQPQHF. CDR3 nucleotide sequence: TGCAGCGTTGGCTTCTCCGGGAATCAGCCCCAGCATTTT. The entire variable domain, with the rest obtained from reference TRBV29-1 and TRBJ1-5, is as follows: SAVISQKPSRDICQRGTSLTIQCQVDSQVTMMFWYRQQPGQSLTLIATANQGSEATYESGFVIDKFPISRPNLTFSTLTVSNMSPEDSSIYLCSVGFSGNQPQHFGDGTRLSIL.

The chain employs TRBV18 and TRBJ1-2, with unresolved D. With 3 bases removed from V and 8 bases from J, the gap between germline ends came to 13 bases. The CDR3 totals 13 residues. Looked up from germline, CDR1 is KGHSH and CDR2 is LQKENI. CDR3 in DNA: TGTGCCAGCTCACCGACCGGGGAGCAAGGCTACACCTTC. Translation gives CASSPTGEQGYTF. The whole variable domain, filled in from reference TRBV18 and TRBJ1-2, reads NAGVMQNPRHLVRRRGQEARLRCSPMKGHSHVYWYRQLPEEGLKFMVYLQKENIIDESGMPKERFSAEFPKEGPSILRIQQVVRGDSAAYFCASSPTGEQGYTFGSGTRLTVV.

CDR3 coding DNA: TGTGCCAGCACCCCCGGGACAGACTACGAGCAGTACTTC. It specifies CASTPGTDYEQYF. The chain links TRBV6-6 to TRBJ2-7; 7 nucleotides align to TRBD1. V trimming: 7 bases; J trimming: 3 bases; junction bases outside the gene matches: 6. The CDR3 has 13 amino acids. Per germline, CDR1 MNHNY and CDR2 SVGAGI (reference sequence).

V gene TRBV3-1 (or the pseudogene TRBV3-2) combines with J gene TRBJ2-7; D might be TRBD2 (5 bases). Germline V gene lookup returns CDR1 LGHDT and CDR2 YNNKEL (reference sequence). CDR3 length: 15 amino acids. V was clipped by 0 bases and J by 2 bases, with 11 bases between them. The CDR3 is CASSQEPSPTYEQYF. The CDR3 DNA reads TGTGCCAGCAGCCAAGAGCCTAGCCCCACCTACGAGCAGTACTTC.

The chain joins TRBV18 to TRBJ2-7, with 7 positions matching TRBD1. CDR3 length: 14 residues. V was pared by 2 bases and J by 6 bases, with 7 bases of the junction left unmatched. Germline V lookup: CDR1 KGHSH, CDR2 LQKENI. The CDR3 DNA reads TGTGCCAGCTCACCAAACAGGGGACCAGGCGAGCAGTACTTC. This translates into CASSPNRGPGEQYF.

V and J are TRBV7-2 and TRBJ2-4, with D unclear. Between the trimmed V and J ends, which lost 5 bases and 7 bases, there was a span of 15 bases. CDR3 length: 14 residues. Germline loops: CDR1 SGHTA, CDR2 FQGNSA. The CDR3, as DNA: TGTGCCAGCAGCACCCCCCAAGGAGCGAACATTCAGTACTTC. Protein sequence: CASSTPQGANIQYF.

The chain combines TRBV19 with TRBJ2-1; D is ambiguous. The germline V gene has CDR1 LNHDA and CDR2 SQIVND (reference sequence). V shed 3 bases and J shed 0 bases, with 18 bases lying between them. This CDR3 contains 18 residues. In DNA, the CDR3 is TGTGCCAGTAGTATTGGCTCTTTTCGATTTAACTCCTACAATGAGCAGTTCTTC. Residues: CASSIGSFRFNSYNEQFF.

The genes are TRBV6-5 and TRBJ2-7, with 7 bases lining up with TRBD1. V lost 7 bases, J lost 1 base, and 10 bases stayed unmatched. CDR1 MNHEY and CDR2 SVGAGI come from the germline V gene. The CDR3 has 15 residues. The CDR3 is CASTRNRDRSYEQYF. The CDR3 DNA reads as TGTGCCAGCACCAGAAACAGGGACAGATCCTACGAGCAGTACTTC.

The chain uses TRBV5-1 and TRBJ1-1; no reliable D call. V was trimmed by 1 base and J by 6 bases, leaving 22 bases between them. Germline CDR1 SGHRS, CDR2 YFSETQ. The CDR3 runs to 17 residues. In nucleotides, the CDR3 is TGCGCCAGCAGCTTGTACGAATCGGAGTCTTTTCTCGCTGAAGCTTTCTTT. Protein product: CASSLYESESFLAEAFF. Filled out from reference TRBV5-1 and TRBJ1-1, the complete variable domain reads KAGVTQTPRYLIKTRGQQVTLSCSPISGHRSVSWYQQTPGQGLQFLFEYFSETQRNKGNFPGRFSGRQFSNSRSEMNVSTLELGDSALYLCASSLYESESFLAEAFFGQGTRLTVV.

The CDR3 spells CATSDLSGRAYEQYF. CDR3 in DNA: TGTGCCACCAGTGATCTGAGCGGGAGGGCTTACGAGCAGTACTTC. The rearrangement uses TRBV24-1 and TRBJ2-7, with TRBD2 matching 10 bases. The CDR3 covers 15 residues. The trim removed 3 bases at V and 4 bases at J, leaving 5 bases unmatched. Germline CDR1 and CDR2: KGHDR and SFDVKD.

The gene calls are TRBV7-9 and TRBJ1-5, with a possible D match to TRBD1 (5 bases). This CDR3 region has 15 residues. Trimming pared 4 bases from V and 3 bases from J, leaving 13 bases between. Per the germline V gene, CDR1 is SEHNR and CDR2 is FQNEAQ (reference sequence). CDR3 nucleotides: TGTGCCAGCAGCTCTGCCGGGACTTACAATCAGCCCCAGCATTTT. It codes for CASSSAGTYNQPQHF. Full variable domain (rest looked up from reference TRBV7-9 and TRBJ1-5): DTGVSQNPRHKITKRGQNVTFRCDPISEHNRLYWYRQTLGQGPEFLTYFQNEAQLEKSRLLSDRFSAERPKGSFSTLEIQRTEQGDSAMYLCASSSAGTYNQPQHFGDGTRLSIL.

The rearrangement uses TRBV5-8 and TRBJ2-1; a possible D gene is TRBD2 (5 bases). This CDR3 contains 11 residues. From germline, CDR1 is SGHTS and CDR2 YDEGEE. V lost 2 bases to trimming and J lost 16 bases, with 13 bases between them. CDR3 in amino acids: CASSFDYVSFF. CDR3 sequence (DNA): TGTGCCAGCAGCTTTGACTACGTTTCTTTCTTC.

This sequence joins TRBV6-5 and TRBJ2-1, with 9 bases fitting TRBD2. This CDR3 is 16 amino acids long. Trimming removed 2 bases from V and 5 bases from J; junction bases left unmatched: 7. The V gene's germline CDR1 is MNHEY and CDR2 SVGAGI. As DNA, the CDR3 is TGTGCCAGCAGTTACCGACTAGCGGATAACGACAATGAGCAGTTCTTC. It translates to CASSYRLADNDNEQFF.

The chain recombines TRBV4-1 with TRBJ1-2; D is perhaps TRBD1 (6 bases). The CDR3 totals 14 residues. Trimming removed 0 bases at V and 3 bases at J, with 8 bases between. The germline CDR1 and CDR2 sequences are MGHRA and YSYEKL. This CDR3 reads CASSQDWTDYGYTF. In DNA form, the CDR3 reads TGCGCCAGCAGCCAAGATTGGACAGACTATGGCTACACCTTC.